This TCR beta chain was sequenced in a study of cytomegalovirus exposure and HLA in healthy donors. This CDR3 is built from 16 residues. Germline loops: CDR1 SGHRS, CDR2 YFSETQ. V shed 0 bases, J shed 5 bases, and the junction held 8 bases outside the gene matches. PCR amplification relied on 60 Vbeta primers (plus 13 Jbeta primers). Using immunoSEQ multiplex PCR, the repertoire was profiled, and TCRdb retains in-frame clones only, with some absent. Its table lists around 36,000 clones. The receptor's source is a woman in her thirties in good health and CMV-seropositive. The chain has TRBV5-1 and TRBJ2-1; TRBD2 matches at 7 bases. What was sequenced was PBMCs. Written as DNA, the CDR3 is TGCGCCAGCAGCTTGGGCCTCAGGGACTATAACAATGAGCAGTTCTTC. As protein: CASSLGLRDYNNEQFF.